The 17 T cell receptor beta chains listed next were all sequenced from one sample in a study of shared T cell receptors in the human thymus. Data came from immunoSEQ multiplex PCR; TCRdb stores just in-frame clones and leaves some out. The sample records around 68,000 clones, 90% to 95% being singletons. The sequencing sample was made of thymocytes. The receptors shown here come from a human donor.

The chain uses TRBV11-2 and TRBJ2-3; 8 nucleotides agree with TRBD2. The junction had 9 bases not matched to a gene; V was cut back by 2 bases and J by 2 bases. This CDR3 contains 17 residues. Germline CDR1 is SGHAT and CDR2 is FQNNGV. In DNA, the CDR3 is TGTGCCAGCAGCTTATTTCGCGCGGGGGGCTACACAGATACGCAGTATTTT. Its translation: CASSLFRAGGYTDTQYF.

The rearrangement uses TRBV5-1 and TRBJ1-3; no clear D. Trimming removed 1 base at V and 3 bases at J, with 5 bases between. Germline CDR1 SGHRS, CDR2 YFSETQ. The CDR3 contains 13 residues. The CDR3 region has the DNA TGCGCCAGCAGCTTGAGGGATGGAAACACCATATATTTT. Translating gives CASSLRDGNTIYF.

The V gene is TRBV9, the J gene TRBJ2-5, with no clear D. CDR1 and CDR2 from the germline V gene are SGDLS and YYNGEE. V lost 0 bases and J lost 2, with 8 bases in between. CDR3 size: 14 residues. The CDR3 DNA follows: TGTGCCAGCAGCGTAGCCAGCGTACAAGAGACCCAGTACTTC. Its translation is CASSVASVQETQYF.

The J gene is TRBJ2-1, the V gene TRBV30; 10 bases match TRBD1. CDR1 is GTSNPN, CDR2 SVGIG, per germline (reference sequence). CDR3 length: 17 amino acids. The V and J ends lost 3 bases and 7 bases, in that order; junction bases with no gene match: 15. CDR3 DNA sequence: TGTGCCTGGAGAGTCATCCGCCGGGACAGGGGTACGAATGAGCAGTTCTTC. It is translated as CAWRVIRRDRGTNEQFF.

V is TRBV18 and J is TRBJ1-2; 9 bases fit TRBD1. V lost 2 bases and J lost 4; bases outside the gene matches: 5. The CDR3 extends over 15 amino acids. Germline loops: CDR1 KGHSH, CDR2 LQKENI. CDR3 protein: CASSPGTGYGYGYTF. CDR3 coding DNA: TGTGCCAGCTCACCAGGGACAGGGTACGGCTATGGCTACACCTTC.

This chain uses TRBV29-1 with TRBJ1-2; TRBD1 might be the D (5 bases). V dropped 5 bases and J dropped 6 bases, with 13 bases sitting between them. In germline, CDR1 is SQVTM, CDR2 ANQGSEA. This CDR3 contains 12 residues. CDR3 nucleotide sequence: TGCAGCGTTCCTCCAGGGCGGCATGGCTACACCTTC. It codes for CSVPPGRHGYTF.

The V and J genes are TRBV4-3 and TRBJ1-5; D call uncertain. V lost 0 bases and J lost 4, with 10 bases in between. The CDR3 has 15 residues. CDR1 and CDR2 (germline): LGHNA, YSLEER. The CDR3 nucleotides are TGCGCCAGCAGCCAAGACAGTTCCTATAATCAGCCCCAGCATTTT. Translated, it gives CASSQDSSYNQPQHF.

This clone was counted once. The chain uses TRBV5-8 and TRBJ2-7; D uncertain. Germline lookup yields CDR1 SGHTS and CDR2 YDEGEE. V was clipped by 8 bases and J by 7 bases, with 19 bases between them. CDR3 length: 13 amino acids. CDR3: CASGAPFQDEQYF. The CDR3 region has the DNA TGTGCCAGTGGAGCCCCCTTCCAAGATGAGCAGTACTTC.

The chain employs TRBV10-3 and TRBJ1-2, with D maybe TRBD1 (6 bases). The CDR3 covers 15 residues. Trimming took off 11 bases at V and 2 bases at J, with 21 bases between the two ends. The germline gives CDR1 ENHRY, CDR2 SYGVKD. The CDR3 bases are TGTGCCTCAAACTCCAGCAGGGGAGGGAACTATGGCTACACCTTC. Its translation: CASNSSRGGNYGYTF.

The chain uses TRBV5-1 and TRBJ1-2; D call uncertain. V lost 0 bases to trimming and J lost 5 bases, with 5 bases between them. The CDR3 has 12 residues. Germline V lookup: CDR1 SGHRS, CDR2 YFSETQ. The CDR3: CASSLAGYGYTF. The CDR3 bases are TGCGCCAGCAGCTTGGCCGGATATGGCTACACCTTC.

The genes are TRBV5-5 and TRBJ1-2; TRBD1 is a possible D gene (5 bases). This CDR3 contains 13 residues. V was pared by 4 bases and J by 7 bases, with 14 bases between. CDR1 and CDR2 from the germline V gene are SGHKS and YYEKEE (reference sequence). In nucleotides, the CDR3 is TGTGCCAGCAGCGAGGGGCCAGCTTGTGGCTACACCTTC. Protein sequence: CASSEGPACGYTF.

The chain has TRBV19 and TRBJ1-2; 8 bases match TRBD1. CDR3 length: 14 amino acids. Germline V gene data show CDR1 as LNHDA and CDR2 as SQIVND (reference sequence). V shed 4 bases and J 2 bases; nucleotides not matched to a gene: 3. CDR3 nucleotides: TGTGCCAGTAGTAGGGACAGGACAAACTATGGCTACACCTTC. This translates into CASSRDRTNYGYTF.

J is TRBJ1-2 and V is TRBV5-8, with a weak D call TRBD1 (6 bases). V lost 4 bases, J lost 8 bases, and 12 bases lay in between. CDR1 is SGHTS and CDR2 is YDEGEE in the germline V gene. The CDR3 is made up of 12 amino acids. The CDR3 reads CASSRQDWGYTF. The CDR3 DNA reads TGTGCCAGCAGCCGACAGGATTGGGGCTACACCTTC.

This clone was observed once. The chain employs TRBV2 and TRBJ2-1; perhaps TRBD2 as D (5 bases). Germline V gene sequence: CDR1 SNHLY, CDR2 FYNNEI. With 6 bases removed from V and 4 bases from J, the gap between germline ends came to 28 bases. The CDR3 runs 19 residues. This CDR3 reads CASSPRLAADMIIYNEQFF. As DNA, the CDR3 is TGTGCCAGCAGCCCCCGCCTAGCCGCTGATATGATCATATACAATGAGCAGTTCTTC.

The rearrangement joins TRBV7-3 to TRBJ2-2, with 10 bases aligning to TRBD2. V was pared by 5 bases and J by 3 bases, with 12 bases of the junction left unmatched. Germline V gives CDR1 SGHTA, CDR2 FQGTGA. CDR3 length equals 18 residues. CDR3 sequence reads: CASSPTPPSGGYTGELFF. Here the CDR3 DNA reads TGTGCCAGCAGCCCGACACCACCTAGCGGGGGTTACACCGGGGAGCTGTTTTTT.

The chain is built from TRBV7-9 and TRBJ2-3; D is possibly TRBD1 or TRBD2 (7 bases each). V lost 5 bases to trimming and J lost 2 bases, with 20 bases between them. Germline CDR1 SEHNR, CDR2 FQNEAQ (reference sequence). The CDR3 extends over 17 amino acids. The CDR3 protein is CASSDRAQAGYTDTQYF. DNA of the CDR3: TGTGCCAGCAGCGACAGGGCGCAAGCGGGGTACACAGATACGCAGTATTTT.

This chain connects TRBV27 to TRBJ1-6; D remains unclear. Germline CDR1 reads MNHEY; CDR2 reads SMNVEV (reference sequence). The CDR3 loop spans 14 amino acids. Deletions cut 2 bases from V and 10 bases from J, with 12 bases between. CDR3 DNA: TGTGCCAGCAGTTTAGCCCAGGTTGGGTCACCCCTCCACTTT. Protein product: CASSLAQVGSPLHF.